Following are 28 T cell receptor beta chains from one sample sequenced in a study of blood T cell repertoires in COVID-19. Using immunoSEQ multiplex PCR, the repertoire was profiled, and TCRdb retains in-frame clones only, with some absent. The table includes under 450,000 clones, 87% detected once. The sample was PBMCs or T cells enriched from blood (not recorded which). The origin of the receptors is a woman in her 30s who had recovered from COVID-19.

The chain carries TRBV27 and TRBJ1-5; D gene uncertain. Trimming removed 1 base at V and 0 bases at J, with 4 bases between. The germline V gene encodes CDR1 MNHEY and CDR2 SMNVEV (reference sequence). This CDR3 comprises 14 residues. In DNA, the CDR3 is TGTGCCAGCAGTTTATTCCGTAGCAATCAGCCCCAGCATTTT. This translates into CASSLFRSNQPQHF.

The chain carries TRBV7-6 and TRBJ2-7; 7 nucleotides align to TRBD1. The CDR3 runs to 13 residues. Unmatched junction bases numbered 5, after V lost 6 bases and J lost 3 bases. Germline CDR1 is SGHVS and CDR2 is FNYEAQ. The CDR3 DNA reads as TGTGCCAGCAGTTATAGGGGGCTCTACGAGCAGTACTTC. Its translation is CASSYRGLYEQYF. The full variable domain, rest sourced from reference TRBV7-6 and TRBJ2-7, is GAGVSQSPRYKVTKRGQDVALRCDPISGHVSLYWYRQALGQGPEFLTYFNYEAQQDKSGLPNDRFSAERPEGSISTLTIQRTEQRDSAMYRCASSYRGLYEQYFGPGTRLTVT.

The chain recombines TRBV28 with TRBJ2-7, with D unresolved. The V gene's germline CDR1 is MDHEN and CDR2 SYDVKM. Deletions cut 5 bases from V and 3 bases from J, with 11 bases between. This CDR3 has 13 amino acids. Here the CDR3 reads CASSGFGFYEQYF. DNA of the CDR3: TGTGCCAGCAGTGGTTTCGGGTTCTACGAGCAGTACTTC.

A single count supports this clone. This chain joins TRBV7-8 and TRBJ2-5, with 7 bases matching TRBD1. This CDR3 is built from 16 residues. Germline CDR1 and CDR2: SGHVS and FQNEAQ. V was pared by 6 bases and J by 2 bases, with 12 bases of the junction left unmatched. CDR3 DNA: TGTGCCAGCAGGTTTACCGGGACAGCAAAACAAGAGACCCAGTACTTC. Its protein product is CASRFTGTAKQETQYF.

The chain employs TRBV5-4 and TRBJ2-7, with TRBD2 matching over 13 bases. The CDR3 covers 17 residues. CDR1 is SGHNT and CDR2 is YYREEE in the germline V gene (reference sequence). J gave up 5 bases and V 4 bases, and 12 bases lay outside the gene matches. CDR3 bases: TGTGCCAGCAGCGTAGGGACTAGCGGGGCCTTGGGCGACGAGCAGTACTTC. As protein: CASSVGTSGALGDEQYF.

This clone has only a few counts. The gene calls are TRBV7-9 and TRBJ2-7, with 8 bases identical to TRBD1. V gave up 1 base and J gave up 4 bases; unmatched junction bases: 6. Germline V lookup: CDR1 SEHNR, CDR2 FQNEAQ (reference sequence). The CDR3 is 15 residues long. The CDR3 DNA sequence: TGTGCCAGCAGCTTAGTACCGGACAGGGTGTACGAGCAGTACTTC. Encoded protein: CASSLVPDRVYEQYF.

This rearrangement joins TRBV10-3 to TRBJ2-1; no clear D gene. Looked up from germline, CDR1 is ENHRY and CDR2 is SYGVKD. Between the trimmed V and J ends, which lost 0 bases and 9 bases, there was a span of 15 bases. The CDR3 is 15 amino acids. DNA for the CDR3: TGTGCCATCAGTGAGTCGAGTCGGTCCGGCGGTGAGCAGTTCTTC. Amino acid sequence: CAISESSRSGGEQFF.

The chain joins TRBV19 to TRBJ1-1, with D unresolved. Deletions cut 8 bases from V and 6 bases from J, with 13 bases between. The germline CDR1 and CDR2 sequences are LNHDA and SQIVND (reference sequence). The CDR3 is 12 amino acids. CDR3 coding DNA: TGTGCCAGTGGGAATTCGGGAGCTGAAGCTTTCTTT. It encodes CASGNSGAEAFF.

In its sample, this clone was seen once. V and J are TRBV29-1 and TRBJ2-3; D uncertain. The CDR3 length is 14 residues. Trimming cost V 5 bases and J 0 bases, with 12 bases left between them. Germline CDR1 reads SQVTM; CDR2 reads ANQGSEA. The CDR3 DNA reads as TGCAGCGTTCTAGAGTTTTCTAGCACAGATACGCAGTATTTT. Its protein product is CSVLEFSSTDTQYF.

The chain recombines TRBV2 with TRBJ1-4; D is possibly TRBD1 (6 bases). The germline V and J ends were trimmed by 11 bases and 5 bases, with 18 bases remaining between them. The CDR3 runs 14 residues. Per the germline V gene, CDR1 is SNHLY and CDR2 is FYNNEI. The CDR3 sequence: CACKQGTSNEKLFF. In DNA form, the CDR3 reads TGTGCCTGCAAACAGGGCACGAGCAATGAAAAACTGTTTTTT. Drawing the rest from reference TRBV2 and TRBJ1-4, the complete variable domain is EPEVTQTPSHQVTQMGQEVILRCVPISNHLYFYWYRQILGQKVEFLVSFYNNEISEKSEIFDDQFSVERPDGSNFTLKIRSTKLEDSAMYFCACKQGTSNEKLFFGSGTQLSVL.

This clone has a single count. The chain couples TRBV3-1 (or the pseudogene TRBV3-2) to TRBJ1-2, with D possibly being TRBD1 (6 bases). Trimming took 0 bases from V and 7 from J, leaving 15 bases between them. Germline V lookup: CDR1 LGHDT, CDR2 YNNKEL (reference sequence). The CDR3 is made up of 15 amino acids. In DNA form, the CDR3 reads TGTGCCAGCAGCCAAGATCGGCAGGGGTCCCGTGGCTACACCTTC. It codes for CASSQDRQGSRGYTF.

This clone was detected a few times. The CDR3 nucleotides are TGTGCCAGCAGTCCGCAGACAGGGCACTATGGCTACACCTTC. Amino acids: CASSPQTGHYGYTF. The rearrangement joins TRBV27 to TRBJ1-2; 7 bases line up with TRBD1. Per the germline V gene, CDR1 is MNHEY and CDR2 is SMNVEV (reference sequence). CDR3 length equals 14 residues. V lost 5 bases to trimming and J lost 3 bases; unmatched junction nucleotides: 6.

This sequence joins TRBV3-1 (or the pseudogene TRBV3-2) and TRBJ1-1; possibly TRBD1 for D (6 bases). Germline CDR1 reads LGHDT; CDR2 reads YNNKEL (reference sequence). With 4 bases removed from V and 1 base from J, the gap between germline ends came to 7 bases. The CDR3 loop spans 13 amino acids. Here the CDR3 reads CASSRTENTEAFF. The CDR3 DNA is TGTGCCAGCAGCCGGACAGAGAACACTGAAGCTTTCTTT.

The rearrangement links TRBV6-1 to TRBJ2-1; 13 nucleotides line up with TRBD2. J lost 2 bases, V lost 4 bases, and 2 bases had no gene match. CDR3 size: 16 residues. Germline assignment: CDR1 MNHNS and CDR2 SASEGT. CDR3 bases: TGTGCCAGCAGTGGACTAGCGGGGGGACCCTACAATGAGCAGTTCTTC. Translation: CASSGLAGGPYNEQFF.

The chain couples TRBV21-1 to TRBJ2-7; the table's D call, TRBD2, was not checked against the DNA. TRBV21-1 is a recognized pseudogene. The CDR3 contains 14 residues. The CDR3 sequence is CASSLLLSATEQYF. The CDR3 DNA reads TGTGCCAGCAGCTTACTATTATCAGCGACCGAGCAGTACTTC.

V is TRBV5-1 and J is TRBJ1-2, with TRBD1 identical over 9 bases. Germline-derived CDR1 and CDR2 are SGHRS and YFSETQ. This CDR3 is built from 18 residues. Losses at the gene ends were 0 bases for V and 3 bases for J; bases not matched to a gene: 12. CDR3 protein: CASSLARYRGLVDYGYTF. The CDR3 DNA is TGCGCCAGCAGCTTGGCCAGGTACAGGGGGCTGGTGGACTATGGCTACACCTTC.

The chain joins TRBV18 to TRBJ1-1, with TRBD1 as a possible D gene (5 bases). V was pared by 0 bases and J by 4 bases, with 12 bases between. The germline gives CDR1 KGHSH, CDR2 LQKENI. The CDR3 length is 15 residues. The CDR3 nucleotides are TGTGCCAGCTCACCACCTGCAGGGTCCGGCACTGAAGCTTTCTTT. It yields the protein CASSPPAGSGTEAFF.

CDR3 loop: CASSLGTVSSYNEQFF. For the CDR3, the DNA is TGTGCCAGCAGCCTTGGGACTGTGAGCTCCTACAATGAGCAGTTCTTC. The genes are TRBV11-2 and TRBJ2-1; tentative D call: TRBD2 (6 bases). Trimming removed 5 bases at V and 0 bases at J, with 14 bases between. The CDR3 sequence is 16 residues long. The germline V gene has CDR1 SGHAT and CDR2 FQNNGV.

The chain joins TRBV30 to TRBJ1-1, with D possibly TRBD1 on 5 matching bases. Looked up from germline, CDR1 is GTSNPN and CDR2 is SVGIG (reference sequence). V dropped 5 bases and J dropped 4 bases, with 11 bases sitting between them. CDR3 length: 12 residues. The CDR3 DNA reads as TGTGCCTGGGGGGGAGCGGGCACTGAAGCTTTCTTT. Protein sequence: CAWGGAGTEAFF.

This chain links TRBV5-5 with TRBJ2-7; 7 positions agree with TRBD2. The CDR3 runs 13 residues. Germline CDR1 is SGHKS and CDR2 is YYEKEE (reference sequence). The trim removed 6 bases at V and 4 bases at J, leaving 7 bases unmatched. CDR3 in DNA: TGTGCCAGCACGGGGGGTAACGTATACGAGCAGTACTTC. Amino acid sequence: CASTGGNVYEQYF.

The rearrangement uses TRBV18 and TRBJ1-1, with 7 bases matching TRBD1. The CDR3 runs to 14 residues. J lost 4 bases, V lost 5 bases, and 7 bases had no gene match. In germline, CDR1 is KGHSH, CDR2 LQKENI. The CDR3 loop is CASSDDRVGTEAFF. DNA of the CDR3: TGTGCCAGCTCAGACGACAGGGTAGGCACTGAAGCTTTCTTT.

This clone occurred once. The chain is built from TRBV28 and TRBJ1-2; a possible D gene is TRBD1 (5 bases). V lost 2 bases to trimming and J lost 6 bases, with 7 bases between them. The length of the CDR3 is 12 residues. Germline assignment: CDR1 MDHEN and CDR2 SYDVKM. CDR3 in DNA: TGTGCCAGCAGTTTACGGGGGGATGGCTACACCTTC. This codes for CASSLRGDGYTF.

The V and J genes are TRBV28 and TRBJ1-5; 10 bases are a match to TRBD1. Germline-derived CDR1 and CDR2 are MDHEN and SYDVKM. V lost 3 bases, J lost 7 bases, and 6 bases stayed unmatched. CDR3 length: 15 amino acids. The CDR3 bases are TGTGCCAGCAGTTTCGACAGGGGGCGCCGGCAGCCCCAGCATTTT. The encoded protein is CASSFDRGRRQPQHF.

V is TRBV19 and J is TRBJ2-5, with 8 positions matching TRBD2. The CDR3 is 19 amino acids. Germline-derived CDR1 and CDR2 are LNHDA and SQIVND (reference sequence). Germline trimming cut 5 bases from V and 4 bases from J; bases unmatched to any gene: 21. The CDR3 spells CASSQRESGGRGLRETQYF. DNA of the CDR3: TGTGCCAGTAGTCAGCGGGAGAGCGGGGGCCGAGGACTAAGAGAGACCCAGTACTTC.

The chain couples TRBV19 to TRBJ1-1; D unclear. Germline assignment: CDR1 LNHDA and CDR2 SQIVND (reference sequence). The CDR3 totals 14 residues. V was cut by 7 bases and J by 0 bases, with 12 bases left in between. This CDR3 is CASNRPGLNTEAFF. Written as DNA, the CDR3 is TGTGCCAGTAACAGACCTGGCTTGAACACTGAAGCTTTCTTT.

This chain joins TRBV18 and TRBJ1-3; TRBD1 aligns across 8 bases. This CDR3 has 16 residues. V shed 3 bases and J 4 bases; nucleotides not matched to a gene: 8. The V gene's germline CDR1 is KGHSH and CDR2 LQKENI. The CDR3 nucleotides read TGTGCCAGCTCACCGCCTTGGACAGGGTTAGGAAACACCATATATTTT. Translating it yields CASSPPWTGLGNTIYF.

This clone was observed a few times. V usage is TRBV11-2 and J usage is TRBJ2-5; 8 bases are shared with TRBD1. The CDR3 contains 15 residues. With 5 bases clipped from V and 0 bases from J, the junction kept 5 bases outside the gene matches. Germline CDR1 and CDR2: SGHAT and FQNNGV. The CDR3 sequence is CASSDWGQDQETQYF. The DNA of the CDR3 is TGTGCCAGCAGCGATTGGGGACAGGACCAAGAGACCCAGTACTTC.

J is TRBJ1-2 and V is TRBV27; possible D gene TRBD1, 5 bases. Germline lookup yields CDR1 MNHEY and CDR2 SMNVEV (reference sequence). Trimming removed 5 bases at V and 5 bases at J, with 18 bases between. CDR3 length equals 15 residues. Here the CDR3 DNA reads TGTGCCAGCAGTGAGACCTTATGGGGGGGGTATGGCTACACCTTC. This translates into CASSETLWGGYGYTF.